A single sample gave rise to the 2 T cell receptor beta chains below, sequenced in a study of yellow fever vaccine responses in identical twins (dated by TCRdb to 2017 to 2018). Library preparation used RT-PCR. Data came from an Illumina HiSeq 2500. TCRdb reprocessing: public reads trimmed at Q25 with fastp, clones called with MiXCR, in-frame beta chains kept. Rows matching on CDR3 protein sequence are summarized as one entry with the most common DNA and genes. The sample table contains 30,000 to 40,000 distinct CDR3 sequences; only one count was recorded for 50% to 65% of them. Of the sample, roughly 5% is held by the ten largest clones. The sequencing used T cells from blood (PBMCs), unsorted or a sorted subset (not recorded which), collected before or after yellow fever vaccination (not recorded which). The source of these receptors is a young woman who received the yellow fever vaccine. Donor details come from another sample of the same person, matched by shared clones.

CDR3 in DNA: TGTGCCAGCAGCCACACAAGGGGCACAGATACGCAGTATTTT. Its translation is CASSHTRGTDTQYF. The chain recombines TRBV3-1 with TRBJ2-3, with D hard to call. V was cut by 3 bases and J by 1 base, with 8 bases left in between. The CDR3 has 14 residues. Germline CDR1 reads LGHDT; CDR2 reads YNNKEL (reference sequence).

This clonotype came up once. The rearrangement uses TRBV6-1 and TRBJ2-7; 9 nucleotides align to TRBD2. J was trimmed by 7 bases and V by 0 bases; bases with no gene match: 7. In germline, CDR1 is MNHNS, CDR2 SASEGT. The length of the CDR3 is 15 residues. The CDR3: CASSEATSGHREQYF. The CDR3 nucleotides read TGTGCCAGCAGTGAAGCCACTAGCGGGCACAGAGAGCAGTACTTC.